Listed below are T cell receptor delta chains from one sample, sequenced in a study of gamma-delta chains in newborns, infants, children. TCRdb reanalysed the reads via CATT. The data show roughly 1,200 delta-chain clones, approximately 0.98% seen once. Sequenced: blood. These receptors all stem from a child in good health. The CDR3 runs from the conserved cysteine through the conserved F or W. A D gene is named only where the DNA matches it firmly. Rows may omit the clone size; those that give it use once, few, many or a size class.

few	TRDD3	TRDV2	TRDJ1	CACDTVISLGDTRTTDKLIF	TGCGCCTGTGACACCGTAATTAGTTTGGGGGATACGCGTACCACCGATAAACTCATCTTT
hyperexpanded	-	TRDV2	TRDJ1	CACDPLGPRTDKLIF	TGTGCCTGTGACCCTCTTGGGCCGAGGACCGATAAACTCATCTTT
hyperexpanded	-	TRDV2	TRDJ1	CACDILGAHTDKLIF	TGTGCCTGTGACATCCTTGGGGCCCACACCGATAAACTCATCTTT
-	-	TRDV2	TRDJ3	CACDTAGSSSWDTRQMFF	TGTGCCTGTGACACCGCTGGGAGTAGCTCCTGGGACACCCGACAGATGTTTTTC
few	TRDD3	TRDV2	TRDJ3	CACDTVLLGDIRTWDTRQMFF	TGTGCCTGTGACACCGTCTTACTGGGGGATATTCGGACCTGGGACACCCGACAGATGTTTTTC
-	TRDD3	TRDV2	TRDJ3	CACDTLGDSWDTRQMFF	TGTGCCTGTGACACCCTGGGGGACTCCTGGGACACCCGACAGATGTTTTTC
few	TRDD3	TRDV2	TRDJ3	CACDLLGGSSWDTRQMFF	TGTGCCTGTGACCTACTGGGGGGGAGCTCCTGGGACACCCGACAGATGTTTTTC
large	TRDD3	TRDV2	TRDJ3	CACDTVLGGSWDTRQMFF	TGTGCCTGTGACACCGTTCTTGGGGGATCCTGGGACACCCGACAGATGTTTTTC
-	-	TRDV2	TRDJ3	CACDSWGLGAWDTRQMFF	TGTGCCTGTGACTCCTGGGGACTCGGGGCCTGGGACACCCGACAGATGTTTTTC
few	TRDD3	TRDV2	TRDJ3	CACDSVLGDTRVFSWDTRQMFF	TGTGCCTGTGACAGCGTACTGGGGGATACGCGCGTTTTTTCCTGGGACACCCGACAGATGTTTTTC
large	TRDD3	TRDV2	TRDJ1	CACDTVSTGGSELIF	TGTGCCTGTGACACCGTCTCTACTGGGGGTTCCGAACTCATCTTT
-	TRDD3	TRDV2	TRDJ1	CACDTWGMTDKLIF	TGTGCCTGTGACACCTGGGGGATGACCGATAAACTCATCTTT
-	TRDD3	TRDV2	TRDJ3	CACDILGTSSWDTRQMFF	TGTGCCTGTGACATACTGGGGACTAGCTCCTGGGACACCCGACAGATGTTTTTC
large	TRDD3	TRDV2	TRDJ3	CACDTGGYDSWDTRQMFF	TGTGCCTGTGACACCGGGGGATACGACTCCTGGGACACCCGACAGATGTTTTTC
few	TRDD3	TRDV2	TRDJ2	CACDTVLGDTRALTAQLFF	TGTGCCTGTGACACCGTACTGGGGGATACCAGAGCTTTGACAGCACAACTCTTCTTT
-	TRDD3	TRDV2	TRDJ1	CACDLKQLLGDTHTDKLIF	TGTGCCTGTGACCTAAAGCAGCTCTTGGGGGATACCCACACCGATAAACTCATCTTT
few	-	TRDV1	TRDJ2	CALGDPTSGVYVSAQLFF	TGTGCTCTTGGGGATCCGACTTCGGGGGTCTATGTATCAGCACAACTCTTCTTT
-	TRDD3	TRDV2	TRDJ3	CACDKLGDTSWDTRQMFF	TGTGCCTGTGACAAGTTGGGGGATACGAGTTGGGACACCCGACAGATGTTTTTC
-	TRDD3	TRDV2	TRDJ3	CACDRLLGDTPSSWDTRQMFF	TGTGCCTGTGATCGCCTTCTGGGGGATACGCCGAGCTCCTGGGACACCCGACAGATGTTTTTC
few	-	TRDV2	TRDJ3	CACDTAGDPSSWDTRQMFF	TGTGCCTGTGACACCGCAGGGGATCCTTCCTCCTGGGACACCCGACAGATGTTTTTC
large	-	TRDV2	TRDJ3	CACDTAGIGESSWDTRQMFF	TGTGCCTGTGACACCGCGGGGATCGGGGAGAGCTCCTGGGACACCCGACAGATGTTTTTC
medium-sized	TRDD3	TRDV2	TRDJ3	CACDTGGYAVSSWDTRQTFF	TGTGCCTGTGACACTGGGGGATACGCAGTTAGCTCCTGGGACACCCGACAGACGTTTTTC
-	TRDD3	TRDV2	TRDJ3	CACDLLGDTSWDTRQMFF	TGTGCCTGTGACCTACTGGGGGATACCTCCTGGGACACCCGACAGATGTTTTTC
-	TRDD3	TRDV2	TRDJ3	CACDFTGASSWDTRQMFF	TGTGCCTGTGACTTTACTGGGGCTAGCTCCTGGGACACCCGACAGATGTTTTTC
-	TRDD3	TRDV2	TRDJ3	CACDVLGDSWDTRQMFF	TGTGCCTGTGACGTACTGGGGGACTCCTGGGACACCCGACAGATGTTTTTC
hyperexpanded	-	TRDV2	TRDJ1	CACDTVGGSYTDKLIF	TGTGCCTGTGACACCGTAGGGGGTTCGTACACCGATAAACTCATCTTT
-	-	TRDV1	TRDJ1	CALGERWPISRTFVLGLDGPTDKLIF	TGTGCTCTTGGGGAAAGGTGGCCGATCTCACGGACTTTTGTACTGGGTTTAGATGGACCTACCGATAAACTCATCTTT
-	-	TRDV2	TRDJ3	CACDTVPSNYWGSPASSWDTRQMFF	TGTGCCTGTGACACGGTGCCTTCCAATTATTGGGGGAGCCCTGCGAGCTCCTGGGACACCCGACAGATGTTTTTC
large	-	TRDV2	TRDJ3	CACDTAGASSWDTRQMFF	TGTGCCTGTGACACCGCGGGGGCCTCCTCCTGGGACACCCGACAGATGTTTTTC
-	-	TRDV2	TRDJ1	CACDILWDTDKLIF	TGTGCCTGTGACATACTGTGGGACACCGATAAACTCATCTTT
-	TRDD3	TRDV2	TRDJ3	CACDLLGDAASWDTRQMFF	TGTGCCTGTGATCTTCTGGGGGATGCGGCGTCCTGGGACACCCGACAGATGTTTTTC
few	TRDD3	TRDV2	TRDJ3	CACDSTGGPSSWDTRQMFF	TGTGCCTGTGACAGTACTGGGGGGCCGAGCTCCTGGGACACCCGACAGATGTTTTTC
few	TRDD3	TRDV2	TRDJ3	CACDTVRGIRWDTRQMFF	TGTGCCTGTGACACCGTCCGGGGGATACGCTGGGACACCCGACAGATGTTTTTC
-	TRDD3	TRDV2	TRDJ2	CACDILGDTAAQLFF	TGTGCCTGTGACATACTGGGGGATACGGCAGCACAACTCTTCTTT
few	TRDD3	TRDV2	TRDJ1	CACDTGGYADKLIF	TGTGCCTGTGACACCGGGGGATACGCCGATAAACTCATCTTT
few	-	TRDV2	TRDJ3	CACDTVPTNGGRSSWDTRQMFF	TGTGCCTGTGACACGGTTCCTACAAACGGGGGAAGAAGCTCCTGGGACACCCGACAGATGTTTTTC
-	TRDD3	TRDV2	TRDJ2	CACEQLGDGAQLFF	TGTGCCTGTGAACAACTGGGGGATGGAGCACAACTCTTCTTT
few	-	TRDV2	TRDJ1	CARDTLEENTDRLIF	TGTGCCCGTGACACCCTGGAGGAGAACACCGATAGACTCATCTTT
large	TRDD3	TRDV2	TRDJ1	CACDTILPRTGGSYLTGWVTDKLIF	TGTGCCTGTGACACCATTCTCCCACGTACTGGGGGTTCTTATCTTACCGGATGGGTTACCGATAAACTCATCTTT
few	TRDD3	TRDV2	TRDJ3	CACDTVLGDTRSSWDTRQMFF	TGTGCCTGTGACACCGTACTGGGGGATACGCGAAGCTCCTGGGACACCCGACAGATGTTTTTC
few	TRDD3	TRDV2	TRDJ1	CACDYITGGYLDGVTDKLIF	TGTGCCTGTGATTACATTACTGGGGGATACTTAGACGGTGTCACCGATAAACTCATCTTT
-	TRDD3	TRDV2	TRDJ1	CACDSWGIVADKLIF	TGTGCCTGTGACTCGTGGGGGATAGTCGCCGATAAACTCATCTTT
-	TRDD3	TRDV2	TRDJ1	CACDNLPVLGGTDKLIF	TGTGCCTGTGACAACCTACCCGTACTGGGGGGGACCGATAAACTCATCTTT
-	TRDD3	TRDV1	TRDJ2	CALGELELGETQLFF	TGTGCTCTTGGGGAACTAGAACTGGGGGAAACACAACTCTTCTTT
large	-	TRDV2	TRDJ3	CACDTASSSWDTRQMFF	TGTGCCTGTGACACTGCCTCGAGCTCCTGGGACACCCGACAGATGTTTTTC
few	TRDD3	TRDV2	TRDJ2	CACDYWGTLTAQLFF	TGTGCCTGTGACTACTGGGGGACTTTGACAGCACAACTCTTCTTT
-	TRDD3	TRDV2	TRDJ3	CACDTGGYSTWDTRQMFF	TGTGCCTGTGACACTGGGGGATACAGCACCTGGGACACCCGACAGATGTTTTTC
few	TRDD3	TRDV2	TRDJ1	CASDTVSTGDSELIF	TGTGCCAGTGACACCGTCTCTACTGGGGATTCCGAACTCATCTTT
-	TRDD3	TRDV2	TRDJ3	CACDTGGYGAWDTRQMFF	TGTGCCTGTGACACTGGGGGATATGGGGCCTGGGACACCCGACAGATGTTTTTC
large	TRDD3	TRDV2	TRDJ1	CACDSLLLVGDDRDKLIF	TGTGCCTGTGACTCCTTACTTCTAGTGGGGGACGACCGGGATAAACTCATCTTT
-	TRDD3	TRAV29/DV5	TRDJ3	CAASANPTRDTWDTRQMFF	TGTGCAGCAAGCGCGAATCCTACGAGGGATACGTGGGACACCCGACAGATGTTTTTC
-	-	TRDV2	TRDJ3	CACDTVGSWDTRQMFF	TGTGCCTGTGACACCGTGGGATCCTGGGACACCCGACAGATGTTTTTC
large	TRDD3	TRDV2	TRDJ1	CACDPVGWGENQYTDKLIF	TGTGCCTGTGACCCCGTGGGCTGGGGGGAAAATCAGTACACCGATAAACTCATCTTT
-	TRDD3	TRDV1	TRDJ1	CALGEWSGIRPYTDKLIF	TGTGCTCTTGGGGAATGGAGCGGGATACGCCCGTACACCGATAAACTCATCTTT
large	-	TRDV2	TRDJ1	CACDTVGSRGKLIF	TGTGCCTGTGACACCGTTGGGTCCCGGGGGAAACTCATCTTT
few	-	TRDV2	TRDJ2	CACDTLGELTAQLFF	TGTGCCTGTGACACCTTAGGGGAGCTGACAGCACAACTCTTCTTT
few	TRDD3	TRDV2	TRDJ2	CACDSLGDTLTAQLFF	TGTGCCTGTGACTCACTGGGGGATACTTTGACAGCACAACTCTTCTTT